Shown below are 24 T cell receptor beta chains from a single sample sequenced in a study of cytomegalovirus exposure and HLA in healthy donors. Profiling relied on immunoSEQ multiplex PCR, and the TCRdb table lists in-frame clones only, not all of them. The data contain 230,000 or so clones, about 90% of them seen just once; the ten biggest clones take up roughly 3%. Source material: PBMCs. The source of these receptors is a woman aged 18-30 years in good health and CMV-seronegative.

V gene TRBV10-3 combines with J gene TRBJ2-7; D remains ambiguous. This CDR3 has 13 residues. CDR1 and CDR2 from the germline V gene are ENHRY and SYGVKD. The ends were cut back, 3 bases at V and 0 bases at J, with 6 bases in the middle. CDR3 region: CAISDESSYEQYF. The CDR3 nucleotides are TGTGCCATCAGTGACGAGAGCTCCTACGAGCAGTACTTC.

The gene calls are TRBV6-5 and TRBJ1-2; weak D call: TRBD1 (5 bases). The CDR3 extends over 14 amino acids. V lost 2 bases, J lost 4 bases, and 11 bases lay in between. Germline CDR1 is MNHEY and CDR2 is SVGAGI. The CDR3 region is CASSYDGGVYGYTF. The CDR3 nucleotides are TGTGCCAGCAGTTACGATGGGGGGGTCTATGGCTACACCTTC.

The chain recombines TRBV5-6 with TRBJ2-1, with 8 bases matching TRBD2. V was pared by 3 bases and J by 6 bases, with 5 bases of the junction left unmatched. The V gene's germline CDR1 is SGHDT and CDR2 YYEEEE. This CDR3 comprises 14 residues. CDR3 in DNA: TGTGCCAGCAGCTACCGAGCGGGAGTCAATGAGCAGTTCTTC. It codes for CASSYRAGVNEQFF.

The CDR3 nucleotides are TGTGCCAGCAGCCAGACCGGGACTAGCGACTCCTACGAGCAGTACTTC. This encodes CASSQTGTSDSYEQYF. This chain links TRBV4-2 with TRBJ2-7; 10 bases line up with TRBD2. The CDR3 loop spans 16 amino acids. V shed 3 bases and J 0 bases; nucleotides not matched to a gene: 5. In germline, CDR1 is LGHNA, CDR2 YNFKEQ.

J is TRBJ2-1 and V is TRBV27, with 9 bases identical to TRBD2. CDR1 MNHEY and CDR2 SMNVEV come from the germline V gene (reference sequence). V was clipped by 4 bases and J by 1 base; unmatched bases: 8. This CDR3 is 17 amino acids long. The DNA for the CDR3 is TGTGCCAGCAGTTACCAAATAGCGGGAGAGTCCTACAATGAGCAGTTCTTC. Its translation is CASSYQIAGESYNEQFF.

The CDR3 sequence: CASSVGESGALTEAFF. DNA for the CDR3: TGTGCCAGTAGTGTAGGGGAAAGCGGGGCACTCACTGAAGCTTTCTTT. The rearrangement uses TRBV19 and TRBJ1-1; D perhaps matches TRBD1 (5 bases). The CDR3 has 16 residues. The V and J ends lost 5 bases and 4 bases respectively, with 20 bases between them. Germline assignment: CDR1 LNHDA and CDR2 SQIVND (reference sequence).

The chain carries TRBV10-3 and TRBJ2-1; TRBD2 agrees at 7 bases. The length of the CDR3 is 14 residues. From germline, CDR1 is ENHRY and CDR2 SYGVKD. V was pared by 9 bases and J by 7 bases, with 12 bases of the junction left unmatched. CDR3 sequence: CAISAGNSRNEQFF. Written as DNA, the CDR3 is TGTGCCATTTCAGCGGGAAACAGTAGAAATGAGCAGTTCTTC.

The rearrangement joins TRBV6-5 to TRBJ2-7; D gene ambiguous. Germline V lookup: CDR1 MNHEY, CDR2 SVGAGI. The CDR3 has 15 amino acids. V lost 0 bases to trimming and J lost 6 bases, with 15 bases between them. The DNA of the CDR3 is TGTGCCAGCAGTTACTCGGCGGCCAACAACCTCGAGCAGTACTTC. Protein: CASSYSAANNLEQYF.

The CDR3 sequence: CASRPRGSEQFF. For the CDR3, the DNA is TGTGCCAGCAGACCTAGGGGGAGTGAGCAGTTCTTC. The V and J genes are TRBV27 and TRBJ2-1; possible D gene TRBD1, 6 bases. In germline, CDR1 is MNHEY, CDR2 SMNVEV (reference sequence). Trimming took 6 bases from V and 9 from J, leaving 12 bases between them. This CDR3 has 12 amino acids.

This rearrangement joins TRBV11-2 to TRBJ2-5; 9 bases are shared with TRBD1. V dropped 0 bases and J dropped 6; count of bases not matched to a gene: 5. Germline loops: CDR1 SGHAT, CDR2 FQNNGV. This CDR3 has 15 residues. The CDR3 loop reads CASSLEGTGGQTQYF. DNA of the CDR3: TGTGCCAGCAGCTTAGAGGGCACAGGGGGCCAGACCCAGTACTTC. Complete variable domain (other parts from reference TRBV11-2 and TRBJ2-5): EAGVAQSPRYKIIEKRQSVAFWCNPISGHATLYWYQQILGQGPKLLIQFQNNGVVDDSQLPKDRFSAERLKGVDSTLKIQPAKLEDSAVYLCASSLEGTGGQTQYFGPGTRLLVL.

This sequence joins TRBV25-1 and TRBJ2-1; D unclear. Per the germline V gene, CDR1 is MGHDK and CDR2 is SYGVNS. V lost 4 bases and J 11 bases, leaving 18 bases between the germline ends. The CDR3 is 14 residues long. In DNA form, the CDR3 reads TGTGCCAGCAGTGCCGGGTCCCTTGTTAGCCAGCAGTTCTTC. Translating gives CASSAGSLVSQQFF. The full variable domain, completed using reference TRBV25-1 and TRBJ2-1, is EADIYQTPRYLVIGTGKKITLECSQTMGHDKMYWYQQDPGMELHLIHYSYGVNSTEKGDLSSESTVSRIRTEHFPLTLESARPSHTSQYLCASSAGSLVSQQFFGPGTRLTVL.

V usage is TRBV10-3 and J usage is TRBJ1-1; 9 bases fit TRBD1. The J segment lost 11 bases and the V segment lost 9 bases, leaving 7 bases of the junction unmatched. The CDR3 length is 11 residues. Looked up from germline, CDR1 is ENHRY and CDR2 is SYGVKD. The CDR3: CAIQGALGAFF. For the CDR3, the DNA is TGTGCCATACAGGGGGCGCTGGGTGCTTTCTTT.

The chain joins TRBV6-1 to TRBJ2-7; TRBD2 agrees at 7 bases. Germline V CDR1 and CDR2: MNHNS, SASEGT. The CDR3 loop spans 16 amino acids. The V gene end was trimmed by 4 bases and the J gene end by 2 bases; junction bases not matched to a gene: 11. The DNA for the CDR3 is TGTGCCAGCAGTGCCTCTAAGACTAGCATAACCTACGAGCAGTACTTC. Residues: CASSASKTSITYEQYF.

V gene TRBV28 combines with J gene TRBJ2-1; TRBD2 aligns across 10 bases. After removal of 5 bases from V and 4 bases from J, the junction contained 2 bases not matched to a gene. This CDR3 has 14 amino acids. Germline lookup yields CDR1 MDHEN and CDR2 SYDVKM. Here the CDR3 DNA reads TGTGCCAGCAGTGGACTAGCGGTATACAATGAGCAGTTCTTC. Its translation: CASSGLAVYNEQFF.

The rearrangement uses TRBV6-1 and TRBJ2-1; 10 nucleotides align to TRBD2. The length of the CDR3 is 18 residues. After removal of 2 bases from V and 1 base from J, the junction contained 8 bases not matched to a gene. CDR1 is MNHNS, CDR2 SASEGT, per germline. As DNA, the CDR3 is TGTGCCAGCAGTGAATTCCCGGCTAGCGGGAGTTCCTACAATGAGCAGTTCTTC. The encoded protein is CASSEFPASGSSYNEQFF.

V gene TRBV19 combines with J gene TRBJ2-1; 7 positions agree with TRBD2. Trimming took 3 bases from V and 5 from J; bases not matched to a gene: 4. Germline-derived CDR1 and CDR2 are LNHDA and SQIVND (reference sequence). The CDR3 totals 14 residues. As DNA, the CDR3 is TGTGCCAGTAGTATGGCGGGAGAGAACAATGAGCAGTTCTTC. This translates into CASSMAGENNEQFF. Full variable domain (rest looked up from reference TRBV19 and TRBJ2-1): DGGITQSPKYLFRKEGQNVTLSCEQNLNHDAMYWYRQDPGQGLRLIYYSQIVNDFQKGDIAEGYSVSREKKESFPLTVTSAQKNPTAFYLCASSMAGENNEQFFGPGTRLTVL.

The chain combines TRBV5-1 with TRBJ2-2, with a possible D match to TRBD1 (6 bases). The CDR3 runs 16 residues. Germline V gene data show CDR1 as SGHRS and CDR2 as YFSETQ. V lost 3 bases to trimming and J lost 2 bases, with 14 bases between them. The CDR3 loop reads CASSYTGTPNTGELFF. The CDR3 coding sequence is TGCGCCAGCAGCTACACCGGGACACCCAACACCGGGGAGCTGTTTTTT.

The V call is TRBV6-5, the J call TRBJ1-2, with D uncertain. Germline V gene lookup returns CDR1 MNHEY and CDR2 SVGAGI. With 4 bases removed from V and 8 bases from J, the gap between germline ends came to 14 bases. This CDR3 region has 13 residues. The CDR3 here is CASSWAAQGGYTF. In DNA, the CDR3 is TGTGCCAGCAGTTGGGCCGCCCAAGGAGGCTACACCTTC.

The chain has TRBV29-1 and TRBJ1-2; D ambiguous. This CDR3 comprises 15 residues. Germline V gene lookup returns CDR1 SQVTM and CDR2 ANQGSEA. The V gene lost 7 bases and the J gene lost 4 bases, with 22 bases spanning the gap. CDR3 nucleotide sequence: TGCAGCGCCATTACCCCAGGTTCCAGGTCCTATGGCTACACCTTC. It codes for CSAITPGSRSYGYTF.

The rearrangement uses TRBV9 and TRBJ2-3; 8 nucleotides align to TRBD2. The ends lost 4 bases at V and 4 bases at J; junction bases unmatched: 8. This CDR3 is built from 15 residues. CDR1 is SGDLS and CDR2 is YYNGEE in the germline V gene. Here the CDR3 DNA reads TGTGCCAGCAGCCTAAAGCGGGAGTGGGCAGATACGCAGTATTTT. Encoded protein: CASSLKREWADTQYF. The complete variable domain, with remaining parts taken from reference TRBV9 and TRBJ2-3, reads DSGVTQTPKHLITATGQRVTLRCSPRSGDLSVYWYQQSLDQGLQFLIQYYNGEERAKGNILERFSAQQFPDLHSELNLSSLELGDSALYFCASSLKREWADTQYFGPGTRLTVL.

This clone was seen just once. V and J are TRBV27 and TRBJ2-7; 7 bases fit TRBD2. CDR1 is MNHEY and CDR2 is SMNVEV in the germline V gene (reference sequence). This CDR3 spans 13 amino acids. Trimming at V came to 8 bases and at J to 4 bases, leaving 8 bases not matched to a gene. This chain's CDR3 is CASGTWEGYEQYF. The CDR3 DNA follows: TGTGCCAGCGGCACTTGGGAGGGATACGAGCAGTACTTC.

The chain employs TRBV6-1 and TRBJ2-3; 7 nucleotides line up with TRBD2. Germline CDR1 reads MNHNS; CDR2 reads SASEGT. The CDR3 has 12 amino acids. The V and J ends lost 9 bases and 4 bases, in that order; junction bases with no gene match: 4. DNA of the CDR3: TGTGCCAGTGCCCGGGGGGCAGATACGCAGTATTTT. It codes for CASARGADTQYF.

This rearrangement joins TRBV6-5 to TRBJ1-2, with TRBD1 matching 8 bases. The CDR3 extends over 16 amino acids. V dropped 3 bases and J dropped 3; count of bases not matched to a gene: 9. Germline V lookup: CDR1 MNHEY, CDR2 SVGAGI. CDR3 in DNA: TGTGCCAGCAGTTATTCGACAGGGGACCTGGACTATGGCTACACCTTC. Amino acids: CASSYSTGDLDYGYTF.

This chain connects TRBV4-1 to TRBJ2-1; TRBD1 might be the D (5 bases). This CDR3 has 17 amino acids. Looked up from germline, CDR1 is MGHRA and CDR2 is YSYEKL. V dropped 0 bases and J dropped 7 bases, with 19 bases sitting between them. The DNA of the CDR3 is TGCGCCAGCAGCCAAGAAGGGGCAGCGAAGAGGTTAAATGAGCAGTTCTTC. This gives the protein CASSQEGAAKRLNEQFF.